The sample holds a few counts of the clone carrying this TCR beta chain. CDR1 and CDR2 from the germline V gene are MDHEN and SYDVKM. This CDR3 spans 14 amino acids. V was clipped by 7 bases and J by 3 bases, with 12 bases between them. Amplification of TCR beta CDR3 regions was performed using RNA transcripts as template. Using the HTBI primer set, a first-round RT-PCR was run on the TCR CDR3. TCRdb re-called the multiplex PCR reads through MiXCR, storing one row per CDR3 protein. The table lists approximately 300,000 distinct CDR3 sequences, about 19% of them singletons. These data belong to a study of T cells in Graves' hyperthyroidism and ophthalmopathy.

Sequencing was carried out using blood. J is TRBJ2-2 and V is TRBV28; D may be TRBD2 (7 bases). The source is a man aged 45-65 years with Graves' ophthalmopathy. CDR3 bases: TGTGCCAGCAAGGGGGGAGGGTACACCGGGGAGCTGTTTTTT. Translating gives CASKGGGYTGELFF.